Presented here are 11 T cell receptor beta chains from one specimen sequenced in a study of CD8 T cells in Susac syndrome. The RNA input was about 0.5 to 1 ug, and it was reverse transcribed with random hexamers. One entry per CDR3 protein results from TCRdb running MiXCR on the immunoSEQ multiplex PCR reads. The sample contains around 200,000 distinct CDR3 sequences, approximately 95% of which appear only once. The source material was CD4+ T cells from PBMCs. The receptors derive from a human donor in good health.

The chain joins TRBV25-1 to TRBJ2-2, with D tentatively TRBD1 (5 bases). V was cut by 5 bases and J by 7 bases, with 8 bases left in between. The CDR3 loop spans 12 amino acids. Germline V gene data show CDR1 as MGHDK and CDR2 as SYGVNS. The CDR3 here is CASSRGIGELFF. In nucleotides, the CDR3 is TGTGCCAGCAGTAGGGGTATCGGGGAGCTGTTTTTT.

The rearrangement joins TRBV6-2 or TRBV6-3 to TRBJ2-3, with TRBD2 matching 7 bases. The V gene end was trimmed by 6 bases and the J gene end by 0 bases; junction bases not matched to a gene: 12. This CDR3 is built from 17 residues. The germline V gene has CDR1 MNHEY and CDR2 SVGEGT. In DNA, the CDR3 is TGTGCCAGCAGCCTACGAACTAGCGTCAGTAGCACAGATACGCAGTATTTT. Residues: CASSLRTSVSSTDTQYF.

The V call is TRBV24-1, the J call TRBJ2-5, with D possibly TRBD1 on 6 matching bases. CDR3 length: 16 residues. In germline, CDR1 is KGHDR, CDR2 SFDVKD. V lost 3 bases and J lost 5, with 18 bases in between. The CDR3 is CATSDNRQAGMETQYF. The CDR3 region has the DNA TGTGCCACCAGTGATAACCGACAGGCCGGCATGGAGACCCAGTACTTC.

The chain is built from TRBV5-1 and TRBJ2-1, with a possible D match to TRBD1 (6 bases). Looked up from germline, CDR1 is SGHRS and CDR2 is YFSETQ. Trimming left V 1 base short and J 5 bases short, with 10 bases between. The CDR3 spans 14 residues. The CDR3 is CASSLLQGNNEQFF. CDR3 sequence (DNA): TGCGCCAGCAGCTTGCTTCAGGGGAACAATGAGCAGTTCTTC.

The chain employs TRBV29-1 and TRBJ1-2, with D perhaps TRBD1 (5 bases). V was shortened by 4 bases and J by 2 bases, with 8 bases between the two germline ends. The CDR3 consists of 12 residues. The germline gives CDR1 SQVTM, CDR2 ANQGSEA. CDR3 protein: CSVAGSNYGYTF. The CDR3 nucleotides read TGCAGCGTTGCAGGGAGCAACTATGGCTACACCTTC.

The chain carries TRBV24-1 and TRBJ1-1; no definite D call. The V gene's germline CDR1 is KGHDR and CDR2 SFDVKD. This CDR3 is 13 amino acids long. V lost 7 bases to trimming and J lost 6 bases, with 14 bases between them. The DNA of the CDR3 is TGTGCCACCAGGAGGACGGGAGGCGCTGAAGCTTTCTTT. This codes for CATRRTGGAEAFF.

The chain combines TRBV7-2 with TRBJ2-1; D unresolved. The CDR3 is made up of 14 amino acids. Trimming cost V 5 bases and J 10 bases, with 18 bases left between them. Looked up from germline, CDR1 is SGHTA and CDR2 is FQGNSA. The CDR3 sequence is CASSLLLAGSEQFF. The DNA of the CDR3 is TGTGCCAGCAGCCTACTCCTGGCCGGGTCGGAGCAGTTCTTC.

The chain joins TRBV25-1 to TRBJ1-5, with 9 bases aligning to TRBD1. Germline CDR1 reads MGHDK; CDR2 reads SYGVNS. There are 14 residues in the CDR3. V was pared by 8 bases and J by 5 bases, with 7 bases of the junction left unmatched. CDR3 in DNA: TGTGCCAGCTCATCCACAGGGGGCGATCAGCCCCAGCATTTT. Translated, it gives CASSSTGGDQPQHF.

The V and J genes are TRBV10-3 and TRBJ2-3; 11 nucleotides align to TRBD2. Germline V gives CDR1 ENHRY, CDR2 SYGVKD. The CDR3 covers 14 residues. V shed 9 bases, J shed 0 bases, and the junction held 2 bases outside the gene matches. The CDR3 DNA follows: TGTGCCATGGCTAGCGGGGGGAGCACAGATACGCAGTATTTT. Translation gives CAMASGGSTDTQYF.

The DNA of the CDR3 is TGCGCCAGCAGACGACAAACCGGGGACAATGAGCAGTTCTTC. Its translation: CASRRQTGDNEQFF. The J gene is TRBJ2-1, the V gene TRBV5-1; tentative D call: TRBD2 (5 bases). The ends were cut back, 5 bases at V and 5 bases at J, with 14 bases in the middle. The germline V gene encodes CDR1 SGHRS and CDR2 YFSETQ. This CDR3 is built from 14 residues.

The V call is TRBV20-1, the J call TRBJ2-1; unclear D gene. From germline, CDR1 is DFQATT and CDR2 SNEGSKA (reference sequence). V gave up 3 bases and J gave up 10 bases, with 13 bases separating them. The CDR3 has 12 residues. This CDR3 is CSASMDSWEQFF. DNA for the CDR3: TGCAGTGCTAGCATGGATTCATGGGAGCAGTTCTTC.